The rows below give T cell receptor beta chains drawn from one sample of a study of beta chain features in type 1 diabetes. Generated by immunoSEQ multiplex PCR, the TCRdb table keeps only in-frame clones and is missing some. The sample lists nearly 250,000 clones, around 14% occurring once. The sequencing input was naive CD4+ T cells from blood. All receptors come from a woman in her thirties or forties in good health. CDR3s include the opening cysteine and the closing phenylalanine or tryptophan. Fields, in order: V gene, clone size, J gene, D gene, CDR3 protein, CDR3 DNA. D genes are given only for firm matches. Where a row states a size, it is once, few, many or the class of an expanded clone; other rows omit it.

V: TRBV5-1; size: NA; J: TRBJ2-5; D: TRBD1; CDR3: CASSLGPGQGMETQYF; DNA: TGCGCCAGCAGCTTGGGGCCGGGACAGGGTATGGAGACCCAGTACTTC
V: TRBV6-1; size: NA; J: TRBJ2-7; D: NA; CDR3: CASSEVPRTVVEQYF; DNA: TGTGCCAGCAGTGAAGTCCCTCGGACAGTGGTCGAGCAGTACTTC
V: TRBV19; size: NA; J: TRBJ2-3; D: TRBD2; CDR3: CASSAGGGPGSTDTQYF; DNA: TGTGCCAGTAGTGCGGGGGGCGGGCCGGGGAGCACAGATACGCAGTATTTT
V: TRBV6-4; size: many; J: TRBJ1-5; D: NA; CDR3: CASSDSPGQPQHF; DNA: TGTGCCAGCAGTGACTCCCCCGGGCAGCCCCAGCATTTT
V: TRBV21-1; size: NA; J: TRBJ1-5; D: NA; CDR3: CASSKKRPVVGSYRKPQHF; DNA: TGTGCCAGCAGCAAAAAGAGGCCCGTGGTAGGGAGCTATCGGAAGCCCCAGCATTTT
V: TRBV5-1; size: NA; J: TRBJ2-5; D: TRBD2; CDR3: CASSLAAGAGETQYF; DNA: TGCGCCAGCAGCTTGGCAGCGGGGGCGGGGGAGACCCAGTACTTC
V: TRBV5-1; size: NA; J: TRBJ2-7; D: NA; CDR3: CASGRDPYEQYF; DNA: TGCGCCAGCGGCCGGGATCCCTACGAGCAGTACTTC
V: TRBV2; size: NA; J: TRBJ2-2; D: NA; CDR3: CASRETVPGELFF; DNA: TGTGCCAGCAGAGAAACTGTTCCAGGGGAGCTGTTTTTT
V: TRBV7-9; size: few; J: TRBJ1-1; D: TRBD1; CDR3: CASSTQGAGTEAFF; DNA: TGTGCCAGCAGCACCCAGGGGGCCGGCACTGAAGCTTTCTTT
V: TRBV9; size: NA; J: TRBJ1-1; D: NA; CDR3: CASSVVGGMGTEAFF; DNA: TGTGCCAGCAGCGTAGTTGGCGGGATGGGCACTGAAGCTTTCTTT
V: TRBV5-4; size: NA; J: TRBJ2-3; D: NA; CDR3: CASSLRIDTQYF; DNA: TGTGCCAGCAGCCTGAGGATAGATACGCAGTATTTT
V: TRBV9; size: NA; J: TRBJ1-1; D: TRBD1; CDR3: CASSFGTGMNTEAFF; DNA: TGTGCCAGCAGCTTCGGGACAGGTATGAACACTGAAGCTTTCTTT
V: TRBV5-4; size: few; J: TRBJ2-7; D: TRBD2; CDR3: CASSEGTSATYEQYF; DNA: TGTGCCAGCAGCGAAGGGACTAGCGCTACCTACGAGCAGTACTTC
V: TRBV10-3; size: few; J: TRBJ1-1; D: NA; CDR3: CAISERVEGTEAFF; DNA: TGTGCCATCAGTGAAAGGGTTGAGGGCACTGAAGCTTTCTTT
V: TRBV18; size: NA; J: TRBJ2-5; D: NA; CDR3: CASSQLPQETQYF; DNA: TGTGCCAGCTCACAGCTGCCCCAAGAGACCCAGTACTTC
V: TRBV11-2; size: NA; J: TRBJ1-6; D: TRBD1; CDR3: CASQHGQGENSPLHF; DNA: TGTGCCAGCCAACACGGGCAGGGGGAAAATTCACCCCTCCACTTT
V: TRBV2; size: few; J: TRBJ2-1; D: TRBD2; CDR3: CASVAGGDNEQFF; DNA: TGTGCCAGCGTAGCGGGGGGAGACAATGAGCAGTTCTTC
V: TRBV2; size: few; J: TRBJ2-2; D: TRBD2; CDR3: CASSTGGGTGELFF; DNA: TGTGCCAGCAGTACCGGGGGGGGGACCGGGGAGCTGTTTTTT
V: TRBV29-1; size: few; J: TRBJ2-1; D: TRBD2; CDR3: CSVILISGGTYNEQFF; DNA: TGCAGCGTGATACTGATTAGCGGGGGAACCTACAATGAGCAGTTCTTC
V: TRBV4-1; size: NA; J: TRBJ1-2; D: TRBD1; CDR3: CASSQAQGVRGYTF; DNA: TGCGCCAGCAGCCAAGCACAGGGGGTACGAGGCTACACCTTC
V: TRBV7-2; size: NA; J: TRBJ2-3; D: TRBD2; CDR3: CASSPPGGAQDTQYF; DNA: TGTGCCAGCAGCCCCCCCGGGGGGGCCCAAGATACGCAGTATTTT
V: TRBV9; size: few; J: TRBJ2-7; D: NA; CDR3: CASSVKGNRDGRYEQYF; DNA: TGTGCCAGCAGCGTGAAGGGGAACAGAGACGGCCGCTACGAGCAGTACTTC
V: TRBV10-1; size: NA; J: TRBJ1-2; D: NA; CDR3: CASSAGTRRGYTF; DNA: TGCGCCAGCAGTGCGGGGACTCGTAGGGGCTACACCTTC
V: TRBV10-1; size: NA; J: TRBJ2-1; D: TRBD2; CDR3: CASSEGSGGYNEQFF; DNA: TGCGCCAGCAGTGAGGGTAGCGGGGGCTACAATGAGCAGTTCTTC
V: TRBV7-9; size: few; J: TRBJ1-1; D: NA; CDR3: CASSLRTEAFF; DNA: TGTGCCAGCAGCTTGCGGACTGAAGCTTTCTTT
V: TRBV5-1; size: NA; J: TRBJ1-1; D: NA; CDR3: CASSLGGENTEAFF; DNA: TGCGCCAGCAGCTTGGGGGGGGAGAACACTGAAGCTTTCTTT
V: TRBV19; size: few; J: TRBJ2-1; D: NA; CDR3: CASSIFTGGSSYNEQFF; DNA: TGTGCCAGTAGTATCTTCACCGGCGGAAGCTCCTACAATGAGCAGTTCTTC
V: TRBV7-2; size: NA; J: TRBJ2-1; D: NA; CDR3: CASSFSQGLVGNNEQFF; DNA: TGTGCCAGCAGCTTCTCCCAGGGGTTAGTAGGGAACAATGAGCAGTTCTTC
V: TRBV18; size: NA; J: TRBJ1-2; D: NA; CDR3: CASSPQDGYTF; DNA: TGTGCCAGCTCACCGCAGGATGGCTACACCTTC